This T cell receptor beta chain was recovered during a study of T cell changes during pregnancy in multiple sclerosis. Germline values: CDR1 SGDLS, CDR2 YYNGEE. The CDR3 spans 15 residues. V lost 3 bases to trimming and J lost 6 bases, with 16 bases between them. Method: immunoSEQ multiplex PCR; TCRdb's copy keeps in-frame clones and lacks some. The table records over 65,000 clones, roughly nine tenths of them present only once. Here the sequenced sample was peripheral blood, taken in the second trimester of pregnancy. The sequence derives from a female donor with multiple sclerosis, enrolled in a pregnancy study. The V and J genes are TRBV9 and TRBJ2-4; D might be TRBD2 (7 bases). The CDR3 sequence: CASSATGGPGNIQYF. Here the CDR3 DNA reads TGTGCCAGCAGCGCCACCGGGGGGCCGGGAAACATTCAGTACTTC.